This T cell receptor (beta chain) is drawn from a study of blood T cell repertoires in COVID-19. TCRdb keeps only in-frame clones here, not all; method: immunoSEQ multiplex PCR. The sample yields over 200,000 clones, roughly 86% seen once. The ends were cut back, 4 bases at V and 0 bases at J, with 7 bases in the middle. The V gene's germline CDR1 is SNHLY and CDR2 FYNNEI. This CDR3 has 14 residues. The sequencing sample was made of peripheral blood. The source of this sequence is a woman aged 45 to 65 with acute or convalescent COVID-19. The chain employs TRBV2 and TRBJ2-1, with unresolved D. The CDR3, as DNA: TGTGCCAGCAGTGCTACCCGCTCCTACAATGAGCAGTTCTTC. Translating gives CASSATRSYNEQFF. The whole variable domain, filled in from reference TRBV2 and TRBJ2-1, reads EPEVTQTPSHQVTQMGQEVILRCVPISNHLYFYWYRQILGQKVEFLVSFYNNEISEKSEIFDDQFSVERPDGSNFTLKIRSTKLEDSAMYFCASSATRSYNEQFFGPGTRLTVL.